One and the same sample provided the 16 T cell receptor beta chains below, sequenced in a study of technical replicates of blood from a few donors (dated by TCRdb to 2016 to 2017). Libraries came from the immunoSEQ multiplex PCR assay. TCRdb provides this immuneACCESS table in a form limited to in-frame rearrangements. Some clones are lacking; in checked studies, under half of them reflect an unresolved V gene, and why the rest are absent is not known. This sample comprises about 85,000 clones, 90% to 95% of them detected only once. About 0.37% of the sample comes from the top ten. The source material was T cells isolated from PBMCs. The receptors were gathered from a human donor in good health.

This clone has a handful of counts. The chain is built from TRBV2 and TRBJ1-5, with D unclear. This CDR3 spans 13 amino acids. The germline CDR1 and CDR2 sequences are SNHLY and FYNNEI. V shed 7 bases and J shed 5 bases, with 12 bases lying between them. CDR3 DNA sequence: TGTGCCAGCAAGAGAGGGTCCGATCAGCCCCAGCATTTT. It codes for CASKRGSDQPQHF.

This chain joins TRBV5-1 and TRBJ1-1; maybe TRBD1 (5 bases). Germline CDR1 reads SGHRS; CDR2 reads YFSETQ. V shed 2 bases and J shed 3 bases, with 8 bases lying between them. The CDR3 loop spans 13 amino acids. CDR3 in DNA: TGCGCCAGCAGCTTATGGGGGGACACTGAAGCTTTCTTT. Amino acids: CASSLWGDTEAFF.

The chain is built from TRBV6-5 and TRBJ2-7, with 7 bases identical to TRBD1. Germline trimming cut 1 base from V and 3 bases from J; bases unmatched to any gene: 6. This CDR3 is built from 15 residues. CDR1 and CDR2 from the germline V gene are MNHEY and SVGAGI. CDR3 sequence reads: CASSYLRQGSYEQYF. DNA for the CDR3: TGTGCCAGCAGTTACTTGAGACAGGGTAGCTACGAGCAGTACTTC.

V gene TRBV14 combines with J gene TRBJ2-5; TRBD2 might be the D (5 bases). The CDR3 sequence is 13 residues long. Trimming took 4 bases from V and 2 from J, leaving 8 bases between them. Germline V gene data show CDR1 as SGHDN and CDR2 as FVKESK. The CDR3 DNA follows: TGTGCCAGCAGCCTCTGGGAGCAAGAGACCCAGTACTTC. It encodes CASSLWEQETQYF.

The genes are TRBV30 and TRBJ1-1; D is possibly TRBD1 (6 bases). Germline V lookup: CDR1 GTSNPN, CDR2 SVGIG (reference sequence). CDR3 length: 15 residues. Trimming pared 0 bases from V and 2 bases from J, leaving 13 bases between. The CDR3 protein is CAWSVGTYINTEAFF. The CDR3 DNA follows: TGTGCCTGGAGTGTAGGGACATACATAAACACTGAAGCTTTCTTT.

The chain carries TRBV9 and TRBJ2-7, with TRBD1 identical over 9 bases. J gave up 6 bases and V 4 bases, and 14 bases lay outside the gene matches. There are 16 residues in the CDR3. Germline assignment: CDR1 SGDLS and CDR2 YYNGEE. In nucleotides, the CDR3 is TGTGCCAGCAGCCTTAGGACCGGGACAGGGAGACTCGAGCAGTACTTC. Residues: CASSLRTGTGRLEQYF.

This clone was recorded once. The chain employs TRBV2 and TRBJ2-7, with 16 bases identical to TRBD2. This CDR3 is built from 16 residues. Trimming at V came to 4 bases and at J to 4 bases, leaving 4 bases not matched to a gene. The V gene's germline CDR1 is SNHLY and CDR2 FYNNEI. The CDR3: CASSGGLAGGLYEQYF. The CDR3 coding sequence is TGTGCCAGCAGTGGGGGACTAGCGGGAGGGTTATACGAGCAGTACTTC.

The V call is TRBV11-1, the J call TRBJ2-5; D is unresolved. The CDR3 runs to 15 residues. Trimming pared 1 base from V and 5 bases from J, leaving 14 bases between. Germline-derived CDR1 and CDR2 are SGHAT and FQDESV (reference sequence). In DNA form, the CDR3 reads TGTGCCAGCAGCTTAGAGCCGAGGCTACGGGAGACCCAGTACTTC. It is translated as CASSLEPRLRETQYF.

The rearrangement links TRBV7-8 to TRBJ2-7; 9 bases are shared with TRBD1. V lost 2 bases, J lost 3 bases, and 5 bases stayed unmatched. This CDR3 contains 15 residues. Germline V gives CDR1 SGHVS, CDR2 FQNEAQ. The CDR3 is CASSLYRTGVYEQYF. DNA of the CDR3: TGTGCCAGCAGCTTATACCGGACAGGGGTCTACGAGCAGTACTTC.

This clone was observed once. This sequence joins TRBV7-6 and TRBJ1-2; D remains unclear. Germline CDR1 reads SGHVS; CDR2 reads FNYEAQ. This CDR3 is built from 13 residues. Trimming took off 5 bases at V and 4 bases at J, with 11 bases between the two ends. CDR3 coding DNA: TGTGCCAGCAGCCCTACTCTTGTCTATGGCTACACCTTC. Translating it yields CASSPTLVYGYTF.

The J gene is TRBJ2-6, the V gene TRBV19, with a possible D match to TRBD1 (6 bases). Trimming pared 4 bases from V and 2 bases from J, leaving 9 bases between. CDR1 and CDR2 (germline): LNHDA, SQIVND (reference sequence). This CDR3 contains 15 residues. This chain's CDR3 is CASSNHRAGANVLTF. In DNA form, the CDR3 reads TGTGCCAGTAGTAACCACAGGGCTGGGGCCAACGTCCTGACTTTC. The whole variable domain, filled in from reference TRBV19 and TRBJ2-6, reads DGGITQSPKYLFRKEGQNVTLSCEQNLNHDAMYWYRQDPGQGLRLIYYSQIVNDFQKGDIAEGYSVSREKKESFPLTVTSAQKNPTAFYLCASSNHRAGANVLTFGAGSRLTVL.

The chain couples TRBV7-2 to TRBJ2-2, with D unresolved. This CDR3 contains 14 residues. The germline V gene has CDR1 SGHTA and CDR2 FQGNSA. V was cut by 1 base and J by 1 base, with 4 bases left in between. CDR3 loop: CASSLVLNTGELFF. The CDR3 nucleotides read TGTGCCAGCAGCTTAGTACTGAACACCGGGGAGCTGTTTTTT. The whole variable domain, remainder taken from reference TRBV7-2 and TRBJ2-2, is GAGVSQSPSNKVTEKGKDVELRCDPISGHTALYWYRQSLGQGLEFLIYFQGNSAPDKSGLPSDRFSAERTGGSVSTLTIQRTQQEDSAVYLCASSLVLNTGELFFGEGSRLTVL.

This chain connects TRBV19 to TRBJ2-5; TRBD1 matches at 8 bases. Per the germline V gene, CDR1 is LNHDA and CDR2 is SQIVND (reference sequence). This CDR3 has 14 amino acids. V lost 6 bases to trimming and J lost 4 bases; unmatched junction nucleotides: 7. CDR3: CASRDRGAGETQYF. As DNA, the CDR3 is TGTGCCAGTAGAGACAGGGGCGCCGGAGAGACCCAGTACTTC.

The rearrangement uses TRBV6-1 and TRBJ1-5; D gene ambiguous. Per the germline V gene, CDR1 is MNHNS and CDR2 is SASEGT. The CDR3 runs to 14 residues. Trimming stripped 3 bases from V and 0 bases from J, with 6 bases between. The CDR3 nucleotides read TGTGCCAGCAGTGAGAGGCTTAGCAATCAGCCCCAGCATTTT. Amino acids: CASSERLSNQPQHF.

The chain couples TRBV5-1 to TRBJ1-2; no definite D call. The V end lost 2 bases, the J end lost 0 bases, and 8 bases lay between the germline ends. Germline V gene sequence: CDR1 SGHRS, CDR2 YFSETQ. This CDR3 has 14 residues. In DNA form, the CDR3 reads TGCGCCAGCAGCTTTGGCGGCGCTAACTATGGCTACACCTTC. Its translation is CASSFGGANYGYTF.

The chain has TRBV29-1 and TRBJ1-1; D gene ambiguous. CDR3 size: 12 residues. V lost 1 base and J 1 base, leaving 4 bases between the germline ends. In germline, CDR1 is SQVTM, CDR2 ANQGSEA. CDR3 region: CSVEAENTEAFF. The CDR3 nucleotides are TGCAGCGTTGAAGCAGAGAACACTGAAGCTTTCTTT.